Presented here are 20 T cell receptor beta chains from one specimen sequenced in a study of regulatory T cells in long-lasting Graves disease (dated by TCRdb to about 2021). Libraries were constructed by multiplex PCR. The data were produced on an Illumina HiSeq 4000. TCR beta libraries were built with iRepertoire HTBI primers and Arm-PCR amplification of CDR3 regions. TCRdb itself trimmed the public reads at Q25 with fastp, ran MiXCR and retained productive beta chains. Merged by CDR3 protein, the rows form single entries marked with the most common genes and DNA. This sample holds approximately 360,000 distinct CDR3 sequences; less than 30% were observed only once. The ten largest account for around 30% of the sample. The sample's time point label is to be understood as: persistent/refractory GD, antithyroid drugs over 5 years with positive TRAb. For both TCR sequencing and RNA sequencing, RNA was extracted from PBMCs using TRIzol.

The specimen comprised peripheral blood mononuclear cells (PBMCs), sampled when the disease was refractory, from a patient treated with antithyroid drugs. The receptors come from a woman aged 40-49 years with Graves disease. Donor details come from another sample of the same person, matched by shared clones.

This clonotype was observed many times. The chain recombines TRBV29-1 with TRBJ1-1; a weak D match, TRBD1 (6 bases). Trimming took 4 bases from V and 5 from J, leaving 17 bases between them. The length of the CDR3 is 14 residues. CDR1 is SQVTM and CDR2 is ANQGSEA in the germline V gene. For the CDR3, the DNA is TGCAGCGTTGCACCACAGGGAGGAGGGACTGAAGCTTTCTTT. As protein: CSVAPQGGGTEAFF.

J is TRBJ2-5 and V is TRBV12-3 or TRBV12-4, with 9 positions matching TRBD2. The J call may not be correct, given that the DNA end is closer to TRBJ2-1. The CDR3 covers 14 residues. CDR3 loop: CASNTGLAFYEQFF. CDR3 nucleotides: TGTGCCAGCAACACGGGACTAGCTTTCTATGAGCAGTTCTTC.

V is TRBV29-1 and J is TRBJ1-1; 10 bases match TRBD1. Unmatched junction bases numbered 7, after V lost 6 bases and J lost 3 bases. The CDR3 covers 14 residues. Per germline, CDR1 SQVTM and CDR2 ANQGSEA. The CDR3: CSVAGTGVYTEAFF. As DNA, the CDR3 is TGCAGCGTAGCCGGGACAGGGGTCTACACTGAAGCTTTCTTT.

This clonotype has ten or more counts. The chain employs TRBV28 and TRBJ2-7; TRBD2 aligns across 7 bases. CDR3 length equals 14 residues. Germline CDR1 reads MDHEN; CDR2 reads SYDVKM. Germline trimming cut 2 bases from V and 2 bases from J; bases unmatched to any gene: 3. The DNA of the CDR3 is TGTGCCAGCAGTTTAGCGGGAGTTCCCTACGAGCAGTACTTC. Translated, it gives CASSLAGVPYEQYF.

This clonotype appeared many times. The V and J genes are TRBV12-3 or TRBV12-4 and TRBJ1-1; no clear D gene. CDR3 length: 14 residues. With 6 bases removed from V and 6 bases from J, the gap between germline ends came to 17 bases. The DNA of the CDR3 is TGTGCCAGCAGACCCGGTTCTTGGAGCGCTGAAGCTTTCTTT. It codes for CASRPGSWSAEAFF.

This clonotype came up many times. The V call is TRBV11-1, the J call TRBJ2-1; D uncertain. The V and J ends lost 1 base and 7 bases respectively, with 8 bases between them. The CDR3 has 13 amino acids. In germline, CDR1 is SGHAT, CDR2 FQDESV (reference sequence). CDR3 loop: CASSLGVPNEQFF. The DNA for the CDR3 is TGTGCCAGCAGCTTAGGAGTCCCTAATGAGCAGTTCTTC.

This clonotype was observed many times. The chain recombines TRBV6-1 with TRBJ1-1, with TRBD1 identical over 8 bases. This CDR3 has 15 amino acids. Germline CDR1 and CDR2: MNHNS and SASEGT. V shed 8 bases, J shed 3 bases, and the junction held 11 bases outside the gene matches. The DNA for the CDR3 is TGTGCCAGCCCAAGTTGGACAGGGAGGGACACTGAAGCTTTCTTT. Protein: CASPSWTGRDTEAFF.

The chain is built from TRBV29-1 and TRBJ1-3; D remains ambiguous. Germline V gene lookup returns CDR1 SQVTM and CDR2 ANQGSEA. V gave up 4 bases and J gave up 0 bases, with 4 bases separating them. This CDR3 is built from 12 residues. Here the CDR3 DNA reads TGCAGCGTTGCCACCTCTGGAAACACCATATATTTT. Translated, it gives CSVATSGNTIYF.

In this sample, this clonotype turned up many times. For the CDR3, the DNA is TGTGCCAGCAGCTTAACTCCAGGGGATCAGCCCCAGCATTTT. Residues: CASSLTPGDQPQHF. The rearrangement uses TRBV7-3 and TRBJ1-5; weak D call: TRBD1 (6 bases). V was cut by 0 bases and J by 5 bases, with 8 bases left in between. Germline V CDR1 and CDR2: SGHTA, FQGTGA. This CDR3 spans 14 amino acids.

The gene calls are TRBV7-9 and TRBJ2-3; D is uncertain. This CDR3 has 13 amino acids. Trimming took off 2 bases at V and 5 bases at J, with 8 bases between the two ends. Per germline, CDR1 SEHNR and CDR2 FQNEAQ (reference sequence). CDR3 in amino acids: CASSLSRGDTQYF. CDR3 sequence (DNA): TGTGCCAGCAGCTTATCCCGAGGAGATACGCAGTATTTT. Based on the CDR3 plus reference TRBV7-9 and TRBJ2-3, the full variable domain is DTGVSQNPRHKITKRGQNVTFRCDPISEHNRLYWYRQTLGQGPEFLTYFQNEAQLEKSRLLSDRFSAERPKGSFSTLEIQRTEQGDSAMYLCASSLSRGDTQYFGPGTRLTVL.

This chain links TRBV2 with TRBJ1-5; 9 bases agree with TRBD1. The germline V gene has CDR1 SNHLY and CDR2 FYNNEI. This CDR3 spans 13 amino acids. J was trimmed by 6 bases and V by 6 bases; bases with no gene match: 3. CDR3 residues: CASRQGALQPQHF. CDR3 bases: TGTGCCAGCAGACAGGGGGCTCTTCAGCCCCAGCATTTT.

This clonotype was counted ten times or more. The genes are TRBV6-1 and TRBJ1-1, with D possibly TRBD1 on 5 matching bases. The germline V gene has CDR1 MNHNS and CDR2 SASEGT. V lost 7 bases to trimming and J lost 0 bases, with 12 bases between them. The CDR3 has 14 residues. The DNA for the CDR3 is TGTGCCAGCACCTGGGGGGATATGAACACTGAAGCTTTCTTT. Translated, it gives CASTWGDMNTEAFF.

The gene calls are TRBV6-1 and TRBJ1-4, with D perhaps matching TRBD1 (6 bases). Germline CDR1 is MNHNS and CDR2 is SASEGT. Trimming stripped 6 bases from V and 8 bases from J, with 22 bases between. The CDR3 spans 16 residues. In nucleotides, the CDR3 is TGTGCCAGCAGAAACCAAAATACAGGGAACCCCGAAAAACTGTTTTTT. It translates to CASRNQNTGNPEKLFF.

In its sample, this clonotype was seen a few times. The chain is built from TRBV12-3 or TRBV12-4 and TRBJ2-1, with D possibly matching TRBD2 (6 bases). This CDR3 has 16 residues. The V gene lost 5 bases and the J gene lost 2 bases, with 16 bases spanning the gap. The CDR3 here is CASSGYRDLTYNEQFF. The CDR3, as DNA: TGTGCCAGCAGTGGCTACCGGGACTTGACCTACAATGAGCAGTTCTTC.

Only a few counts were recorded for this clonotype. The chain uses TRBV5-5 and TRBJ1-1, with TRBD1 as a possible D gene (5 bases). CDR1 is SGHKS, CDR2 YYEKEE, per germline (reference sequence). The V and J ends lost 1 base and 1 base respectively, with 17 bases between them. This CDR3 comprises 17 residues. The CDR3 DNA is TGTGCCAGCAGCTTGCTGGGGGGAGTAGAGTGGAACACTGAAGCTTTCTTT. The encoded protein is CASSLLGGVEWNTEAFF.

This clonotype came up a few times. V and J are TRBV20-1 and TRBJ1-5; weak D call: TRBD1 (5 bases). V lost 1 base and J 6 bases, leaving 13 bases between the germline ends. Germline assignment: CDR1 DFQATT and CDR2 SNEGSKA (reference sequence). This CDR3 is built from 14 residues. The CDR3 protein is CSARGVGPGQPQHF. The CDR3 DNA reads TGCAGTGCTAGAGGGGTGGGACCCGGTCAGCCCCAGCATTTT.

This clonotype appeared a few times. This rearrangement joins TRBV7-2 to TRBJ2-7; TRBD2 matches at 12 bases. Germline V gene sequence: CDR1 SGHTA, CDR2 FQGNSA. With V trimmed by 5 bases and J by 5 bases, 22 bases remained unmatched. The CDR3 extends over 20 amino acids. CDR3 DNA: TGTGCCAGCAGCACACCAAGGACGGCCCAGACTAGCGGGAGTTACAACGAGCAGTACTTC. Protein: CASSTPRTAQTSGSYNEQYF.

This clonotype was counted between two and nine times. The chain links TRBV6-1 to TRBJ2-5, with a tentative D call TRBD1 (5 bases). V lost 4 bases to trimming and J lost 0 bases, with 6 bases between them. Germline CDR1 MNHNS, CDR2 SASEGT. The CDR3 covers 13 residues. DNA of the CDR3: TGTGCCAGCAGTGCAGGGTACCAAGAGACCCAGTACTTC. It specifies CASSAGYQETQYF.

In this sample, this clonotype turned up a few times. This chain joins TRBV30 and TRBJ1-5, with D hard to call. With 0 bases removed from V and 2 bases from J, the gap between germline ends came to 8 bases. In germline, CDR1 is GTSNPN, CDR2 SVGIG (reference sequence). This CDR3 contains 14 residues. DNA of the CDR3: TGTGCCTGGAGTGTAAGTGGGGGCAATCAGCCCCAGCATTTT. Amino acid sequence: CAWSVSGGNQPQHF.

Points on this clonotype: Given a much more abundant clone one base away, this may be a read error. This chain connects TRBV12-3 or TRBV12-4 to TRBJ1-2, with 8 bases that match TRBD1. This CDR3 has 15 residues. J was trimmed by 3 bases and V by 5 bases; bases with no gene match: 8. CDR3 sequence (DNA): TGTGCCAGCAGTCCCTGGACAGGGATTGACTATGGCTACACCTTC. Translating gives CASSPWTGIDYGYTF.